Following are 25 T cell receptor beta chains from one sample sequenced in a study of siplizumab effects on memory and regulatory T cells. Profiling relied on immunoSEQ multiplex PCR, and the TCRdb table lists in-frame clones only, not all of them. Here the sample spans 80,000 to 130,000 clones, approximately 94% being singletons. Sequenced material: Tregs sorted from blood. These receptors all stem from a human donor in good health.

V usage is TRBV18 and J usage is TRBJ2-3, with TRBD2 matching 7 bases. Germline loops: CDR1 KGHSH, CDR2 LQKENI. This CDR3 contains 17 residues. Trimming at V came to 4 bases and at J to 2 bases, leaving 12 bases not matched to a gene. CDR3 protein: CASSRPLLADNTDTQYF. CDR3 nucleotides: TGTGCCAGCTCACGACCTCTGCTAGCGGACAACACAGATACGCAGTATTTT.

This sequence joins TRBV5-1 and TRBJ2-7, with 9 bases matching TRBD1. This CDR3 has 14 amino acids. V was pared by 5 bases and J by 5 bases, with 8 bases of the junction left unmatched. CDR1 is SGHRS, CDR2 YFSETQ, per germline. The chain's CDR3 is CASSITGGVNEQYF. CDR3 in DNA: TGCGCCAGCAGTATAACAGGGGGCGTCAACGAGCAGTACTTC.

The V and J genes are TRBV4-1 and TRBJ2-1; tentatively, D is TRBD2 (6 bases). Germline lookup yields CDR1 MGHRA and CDR2 YSYEKL. This CDR3 has 16 amino acids. Trimming cost V 2 bases and J 6 bases, with 17 bases left between them. The CDR3 DNA reads as TGCGCCAGCAGCCAATTGGGACTCCAGGGTGCCAATGAGCAGTTCTTC. Translating it yields CASSQLGLQGANEQFF.

The chain uses TRBV18 and TRBJ2-7; D may correspond to TRBD1 or TRBD2 (5 bases each). The CDR3 runs 15 residues. V dropped 1 base and J dropped 2 bases, with 12 bases sitting between them. The germline V gene encodes CDR1 KGHSH and CDR2 LQKENI. This CDR3 reads CASSPQGGDAYEQYF. The CDR3 region has the DNA TGTGCCAGCTCACCACAGGGTGGGGACGCCTACGAGCAGTACTTC.

V and J are TRBV30 and TRBJ1-2, with a tentative D call TRBD1 (5 bases). The CDR3 is made up of 15 amino acids. CDR1 is GTSNPN and CDR2 is SVGIG in the germline V gene (reference sequence). V was shortened by 3 bases and J by 3 bases, with 17 bases between the two germline ends. The CDR3 sequence: CAWRIPRQGDYGYTF. DNA of the CDR3: TGTGCCTGGAGAATACCCCGGCAGGGTGACTATGGCTACACCTTC. Full variable domain (missing parts from reference TRBV30 and TRBJ1-2): SQTIHQWPATLVQPVGSPLSLECTVEGTSNPNLYWYRQAAGRGLQLLFYSVGIGQISSEVPQNLSASRPQDRQFILSSKKLLLSDSGFYLCAWRIPRQGDYGYTFGSGTRLTVV.

The chain uses TRBV6-6 and TRBJ2-7; tentatively, D is TRBD2 (6 bases). Germline V CDR1 and CDR2: MNHNY, SVGAGI (reference sequence). The CDR3 has 13 residues. V was pared by 9 bases and J by 3 bases, with 15 bases between. CDR3 bases: TGTGCCAGGCCGACCGGGAGTGGCTACGAGCAGTACTTC. Encoded protein: CARPTGSGYEQYF.

V gene TRBV10-2 combines with J gene TRBJ1-5, with no clear D. The CDR3 is 15 residues long. Trimming cost V 2 bases and J 4 bases, with 12 bases left between them. The germline gives CDR1 WSHSY, CDR2 SAAADI. CDR3 residues: CASSEPRLGNQPQHF. For the CDR3, the DNA is TGCGCCAGCAGTGAGCCAAGGCTGGGTAATCAGCCCCAGCATTTT.

Only one count was recorded for this clone. The V and J genes are TRBV28 and TRBJ1-3; D is possibly TRBD1 (6 bases). Germline CDR1 and CDR2: MDHEN and SYDVKM. Trimming shortened V by 1 base and J by 3 bases, and 16 bases separated the two germline ends. There are 17 residues in the CDR3. The CDR3 bases are TGTGCCAGCAGTTTATCACAGGGACGCAAGATTGGAAACACCATATATTTT. Translation gives CASSLSQGRKIGNTIYF.

The rearrangement links TRBV19 to TRBJ1-1; D gene unclear. CDR1 is LNHDA and CDR2 is SQIVND in the germline V gene (reference sequence). The CDR3 has 15 residues. Trimming shortened V by 2 bases and J by 1 base, and 11 bases separated the two germline ends. The CDR3 spells CASSIQGIWNTEAFF. The CDR3 coding sequence is TGTGCCAGTAGTATACAAGGAATTTGGAACACTGAAGCTTTCTTT.

The chain carries TRBV15 and TRBJ2-1; D possibly corresponds to TRBD1 (5 bases). The CDR3 loop spans 14 amino acids. V was cut by 1 base and J by 7 bases, with 11 bases left in between. The germline V gene encodes CDR1 LNHNV and CDR2 YYDKDF (reference sequence). CDR3 sequence reads: CATSRAGAGNEQFF. The CDR3 DNA follows: TGTGCCACCAGCAGAGCTGGGGCCGGGAATGAGCAGTTCTTC.

The chain is built from TRBV18 and TRBJ2-7; D uncertain. Trimming left V 3 bases short and J 4 bases short, with 19 bases between. The CDR3 contains 16 residues. Germline V CDR1 and CDR2: KGHSH, LQKENI. In nucleotides, the CDR3 is TGTGCCAGCTCACCCGGAAAATGGGGAAGTGGGTACGAGCAGTACTTC. It encodes CASSPGKWGSGYEQYF.

This clone was found a few times. The chain uses TRBV7-8 and TRBJ2-7; 8 bases line up with TRBD2. This CDR3 comprises 16 residues. CDR1 is SGHVS and CDR2 is FQNEAQ in the germline V gene. Germline trimming cut 5 bases from V and 7 bases from J; bases unmatched to any gene: 16. The CDR3 loop is CASSPSWGAGDLEQYF. For the CDR3, the DNA is TGTGCCAGCAGCCCCTCTTGGGGAGCGGGAGACCTGGAGCAGTACTTC.

The rearrangement links TRBV27 to TRBJ2-5, with no clear D. Trimming took 8 bases from V and 5 from J, leaving 15 bases between them. From germline, CDR1 is MNHEY and CDR2 SMNVEV (reference sequence). This CDR3 has 13 amino acids. The CDR3 region is CASGSRLRETQYF. In nucleotides, the CDR3 is TGTGCCAGCGGCTCCCGGTTGAGGGAGACCCAGTACTTC.

The rearrangement links TRBV7-2 to TRBJ2-7, with 14 positions matching TRBD2. From germline, CDR1 is SGHTA and CDR2 FQGNSA. V dropped 5 bases and J dropped 6; count of bases not matched to a gene: 6. The CDR3 extends over 15 amino acids. The CDR3 sequence: CASSPGLAGVGEQYF. In DNA, the CDR3 is TGTGCCAGCAGCCCGGGACTAGCGGGAGTGGGCGAGCAGTACTTC.

The V and J genes are TRBV6-5 and TRBJ1-4, with 9 bases matching TRBD1. The germline V gene encodes CDR1 MNHEY and CDR2 SVGAGI. The CDR3 loop spans 15 amino acids. The ends lost 0 bases at V and 10 bases at J; junction bases unmatched: 6. CDR3 sequence: CASSYSGQGGGKLFF. CDR3 DNA: TGTGCCAGCAGTTACTCGGGACAGGGTGGTGGAAAACTGTTTTTT.

The CDR3 DNA reads as TGTGCCAGCAGTACTAGCGGGAGGGCCCACAATGAGCAGTTCTTC. Amino acid sequence: CASSTSGRAHNEQFF. This chain links TRBV6-6 with TRBJ2-1; 13 nucleotides align to TRBD2. The V gene end was trimmed by 5 bases and the J gene end by 5 bases; junction bases not matched to a gene: 3. This CDR3 has 15 residues. The germline CDR1 and CDR2 sequences are MNHNY and SVGAGI (reference sequence).

The gene calls are TRBV30 and TRBJ2-1, with 12 bases that match TRBD2. Germline-derived CDR1 and CDR2 are GTSNPN and SVGIG (reference sequence). The CDR3 spans 14 residues. Trimming took 3 bases from V and 8 from J; bases not matched to a gene: 5. CDR3 sequence (DNA): TGTGCCTGGAGGACTAGCGGGAGAGGAGATGAGCAGTTCTTC. This sequence encodes CAWRTSGRGDEQFF.

Here the CDR3 reads CAWRSVEEQYF. The CDR3 bases are TGTGCCTGGAGGTCAGTGGAAGAGCAGTACTTC. The chain couples TRBV30 to TRBJ2-7; D call uncertain. V lost 3 bases and J 7 bases, leaving 10 bases between the germline ends. The length of the CDR3 is 11 residues. In germline, CDR1 is GTSNPN, CDR2 SVGIG (reference sequence).

The V call is TRBV28, the J call TRBJ2-7; 8 nucleotides agree with TRBD2. The germline V gene has CDR1 MDHEN and CDR2 SYDVKM. The CDR3 covers 13 residues. Losses at the gene ends were 7 bases for V and 4 bases for J; bases not matched to a gene: 6. DNA for the CDR3: TGTGCCAGCATGGCAGCGGGAGTGTACGAGCAGTACTTC. Translated: CASMAAGVYEQYF.

The V gene is TRBV5-5, the J gene TRBJ1-2; D gene ambiguous. Germline lookup yields CDR1 SGHKS and CDR2 YYEKEE (reference sequence). This CDR3 is 13 amino acids long. V was shortened by 2 bases and J by 10 bases, with 15 bases between the two germline ends. CDR3 sequence (DNA): TGTGCCAGCAGCTTCTTTGAGCTGTCCTTCTACACCTTC. Protein product: CASSFFELSFYTF.

The chain links TRBV5-1 to TRBJ2-7; D is ambiguous. V dropped 4 bases and J dropped 2 bases, with 13 bases sitting between them. The CDR3 spans 14 residues. The germline CDR1 and CDR2 sequences are SGHRS and YFSETQ. This chain's CDR3 is CASSPRAWAYEQYF. CDR3 sequence (DNA): TGCGCCAGCAGCCCCCGTGCGTGGGCCTACGAGCAGTACTTC.

This chain uses TRBV28 with TRBJ1-6; D call uncertain. CDR1 is MDHEN and CDR2 is SYDVKM in the germline V gene. Trimming removed 6 bases at V and 13 bases at J, with 16 bases between. The CDR3 has 13 amino acids. CDR3 loop: CASSPLVLTPLHF. The CDR3 DNA sequence: TGTGCCAGCAGCCCCCTCGTTTTGACGCCCCTCCACTTT.

The chain uses TRBV10-3 and TRBJ2-3; 11 positions agree with TRBD1. The germline CDR1 and CDR2 sequences are ENHRY and SYGVKD. The CDR3 sequence is 13 residues long. After removal of 9 bases from V and 8 bases from J, the junction contained 7 bases not matched to a gene. The CDR3 sequence: CAILGQGAITQYF. The CDR3 coding sequence is TGTGCCATACTTGGACAGGGGGCAATTACGCAGTATTTT.

The chain combines TRBV7-2 with TRBJ2-7; 9 nucleotides match TRBD2. From germline, CDR1 is SGHTA and CDR2 FQGNSA. CDR3 size: 17 residues. The trim removed 0 bases at V and 6 bases at J, leaving 12 bases unmatched. The CDR3 nucleotides read TGTGCCAGCAGCTTAGCTTGGCGGGAGGGCCCTTTTAGCGAGCAGTACTTC. Translated: CASSLAWREGPFSEQYF.

The V call is TRBV18, the J call TRBJ1-2, with D tentatively TRBD1 (5 bases). Germline values: CDR1 KGHSH, CDR2 LQKENI. Trimming left V 3 bases short and J 5 bases short, with 7 bases between. CDR3 length: 12 amino acids. CDR3 amino acids: CASSPSGYGYTF. The CDR3 DNA follows: TGTGCCAGCTCACCCTCAGGGTATGGCTACACCTTC.